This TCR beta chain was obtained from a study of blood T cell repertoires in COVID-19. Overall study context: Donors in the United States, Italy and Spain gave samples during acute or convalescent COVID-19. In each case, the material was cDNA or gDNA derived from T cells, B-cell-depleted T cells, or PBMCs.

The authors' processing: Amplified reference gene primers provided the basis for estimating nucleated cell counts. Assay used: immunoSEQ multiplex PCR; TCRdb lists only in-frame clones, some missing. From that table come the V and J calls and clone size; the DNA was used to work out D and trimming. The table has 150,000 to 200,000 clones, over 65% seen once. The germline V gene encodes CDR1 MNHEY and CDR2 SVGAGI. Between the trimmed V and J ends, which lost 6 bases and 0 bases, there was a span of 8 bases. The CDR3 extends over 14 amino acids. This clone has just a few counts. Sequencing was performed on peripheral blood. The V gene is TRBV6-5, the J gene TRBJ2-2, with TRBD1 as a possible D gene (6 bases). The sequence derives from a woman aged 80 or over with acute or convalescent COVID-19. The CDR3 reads CASRQGPNTGELFF. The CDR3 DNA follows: TGTGCCAGCAGACAGGGCCCGAACACCGGGGAGCTGTTTTTT.